This TCR beta chain appears in the sequencing data of a study of cytomegalovirus exposure and HLA in healthy donors. The PCR contained 60 Vbeta and 13 Jbeta primers. Using immunoSEQ multiplex PCR, the repertoire was profiled, and TCRdb retains in-frame clones only, with some absent. The repertoire holds more than 95,000 clones, with roughly 77% as singletons. This clone was observed a handful of times. The source is a man between 45 and 60 years old in good health and CMV-seropositive. Sequenced sample: PBMCs.

The CDR3 region has the DNA TGTGCCAGCAGTTACGACAGGACATCAACCTACGAGCAGTACTTC. Translated: CASSYDRTSTYEQYF. This sequence joins TRBV6-5 and TRBJ2-7; a possible D gene is TRBD1 (6 bases). V was cut by 2 bases and J by 2 bases, with 13 bases left in between. CDR3 size: 15 residues. Germline loops: CDR1 MNHEY, CDR2 SVGAGI.